A single sample gave rise to the 15 T cell receptor beta chains below, sequenced in a study of T cell repertoires in cytomegalovirus infection. TCRdb reprocessed the reads via MiXCR and lists one record per CDR3 protein. In the table there are approximately 1,000,000 distinct CDR3 sequences, around 32% of which are singletons. Their cognate antigens are unknown. The sequencing here drew on cultured CD8+ T cells from PBMCs, taken from culture after CMV antigen stimulation. The receptors derive from a human donor in good health (CMV status not recorded). Some clones in this sample may be carry-over from other donors' samples.

V gene TRBV7-2 combines with J gene TRBJ2-5; D is unresolved. The CDR3 contains 14 residues. V lost 5 bases, J lost 0 bases, and 10 bases lay in between. The germline V gene encodes CDR1 SGHTA and CDR2 FQGNSA. The CDR3 sequence is CASSPNYYQETQYF. CDR3 bases: TGTGCCAGCAGCCCCAACTACTACCAAGAGACCCAGTACTTC.

V gene TRBV7-6 combines with J gene TRBJ2-1; a possible D gene is TRBD2 (5 bases). Trimming shortened V by 1 base and J by 9 bases, and 16 bases separated the two germline ends. Germline values: CDR1 SGHVS, CDR2 FNYEAQ. The CDR3 has 15 residues. CDR3: CASSLGPGSEGEQFF. The CDR3 nucleotides read TGTGCCAGCAGCTTAGGGCCGGGAAGTGAAGGTGAGCAGTTCTTC.

Ten or more counts support this clonotype. The chain links TRBV7-8 to TRBJ2-3; D uncertain. The CDR3 length is 16 residues. In germline, CDR1 is SGHVS, CDR2 FQNEAQ. V was cut by 2 bases and J by 0 bases, with 12 bases left in between. The CDR3 bases are TGTGCCAGCAGCTTACTGAATAAACAGAGCACAGATACGCAGTATTTT. Its protein is CASSLLNKQSTDTQYF.

This chain joins TRBV3-1 and TRBJ1-5, with 7 bases that match TRBD1. The germline CDR1 and CDR2 sequences are LGHDT and YNNKEL (reference sequence). There are 18 residues in the CDR3. Trimming removed 0 bases from V and 2 bases from J; junction bases left unmatched: 10. The CDR3 sequence is CASSQELKGARGNQPQHF. For the CDR3, the DNA is TGTGCCAGCAGCCAAGAATTAAAGGGGGCGCGAGGCAATCAGCCCCAGCATTTT.

The CDR3 loop is CASSGLLGYGYTF. The DNA for the CDR3 is TGTGCCAGCAGTGGACTGTTGGGCTATGGCTACACCTTC. J is TRBJ1-2 and V is TRBV6-1; D is uncertain. Looked up from germline, CDR1 is MNHNS and CDR2 is SASEGT. Trimming stripped 4 bases from V and 4 bases from J, with 10 bases between. The CDR3 has 13 residues.

This clonotype was observed a few times. The chain couples TRBV12-3 or TRBV12-4 to TRBJ1-1; D unclear. V was clipped by 3 bases and J by 5 bases, with 10 bases between them. The CDR3 consists of 13 residues. The CDR3 loop reads CASSFIGKTEAFF. As DNA, the CDR3 is TGTGCCAGCAGTTTTATAGGGAAGACTGAAGCTTTCTTT.

J is TRBJ1-2 and V is TRBV11-2; D gene ambiguous. The length of the CDR3 is 14 residues. Germline CDR1 reads SGHAT; CDR2 reads FQNNGV. The ends were cut back, 0 bases at V and 7 bases at J, with 12 bases in the middle. The CDR3 reads CASSLDSGALGYTF. The CDR3 DNA reads as TGTGCCAGCAGCTTAGACTCTGGAGCCCTTGGCTACACCTTC.

This chain uses TRBV5-4 with TRBJ2-1; D is perhaps TRBD1 or TRBD2 (6 bases each). The CDR3 covers 15 residues. Trimming shortened V by 4 bases and J by 4 bases, and 15 bases separated the two germline ends. Germline lookup yields CDR1 SGHNT and CDR2 YYREEE (reference sequence). CDR3: CASSTWGADYNEQFF. CDR3 nucleotide sequence: TGTGCCAGCAGCACCTGGGGGGCTGATTACAATGAGCAGTTCTTC.

This clonotype was seen a handful of times. The chain recombines TRBV6-5 with TRBJ1-1, with TRBD1 matching over 7 bases. CDR3 size: 15 residues. The germline CDR1 and CDR2 sequences are MNHEY and SVGAGI. Trimming took 1 base from V and 1 from J; bases not matched to a gene: 3. CDR3 bases: TGTGCCAGCAGTTACTGGGGACAGCCGAACACTGAAGCTTTCTTT. It specifies CASSYWGQPNTEAFF.

This sequence joins TRBV20-1 and TRBJ1-6, with D possibly being TRBD1 (6 bases). Per the germline V gene, CDR1 is DFQATT and CDR2 is SNEGSKA (reference sequence). The CDR3 has 10 amino acids. The CDR3 is CSIQGSPLHF. In nucleotides, the CDR3 is TGCAGCATTCAGGGGTCACCCCTCCACTTT.

As to this clonotype: At one end, the junction sequence differs from germline, possibly due to a read error. V usage is TRBV12-3 or TRBV12-4 and J usage is TRBJ1-1, with no clear D. The CDR3 totals 13 residues. CDR3 sequence reads: CASSLDLVTEAFF. The CDR3 DNA sequence: TGTGCCAGCAGCTTAGATCTTGTTACTGAAGCTTTCTTT.

This clonotype appeared many times. The chain carries TRBV7-2 and TRBJ2-7, with D unresolved. V gave up 0 bases and J gave up 3 bases, with 9 bases separating them. The germline V gene has CDR1 SGHTA and CDR2 FQGNSA. The CDR3 has 14 amino acids. The CDR3 DNA reads as TGTGCCAGCAGCTTAGCACTCAGGAACTACGAGCAGTACTTC. Its translation: CASSLALRNYEQYF.

The chain recombines TRBV6-1 with TRBJ2-5; 10 bases match TRBD2. The CDR3 contains 16 residues. CDR1 is MNHNS and CDR2 is SASEGT in the germline V gene. J was trimmed by 2 bases and V by 5 bases; bases with no gene match: 8. The CDR3 sequence: CASSSPSGGPQETQYF. CDR3 nucleotides: TGTGCCAGCAGTTCTCCTAGCGGGGGACCTCAAGAGACCCAGTACTTC.

The J gene is TRBJ1-5, the V gene TRBV2; TRBD1 is a possible D gene (6 bases). This CDR3 is 14 amino acids long. Trimming removed 6 bases at V and 4 bases at J, with 13 bases between. The germline V gene encodes CDR1 SNHLY and CDR2 FYNNEI. CDR3 nucleotides: TGTGCCAGCAGGGACAGCCAGTTTAATCAGCCCCAGCATTTT. This sequence encodes CASRDSQFNQPQHF.

This clonotype was counted many times. This chain uses TRBV6-5 with TRBJ2-3, with D possibly being TRBD2 (5 bases). The ends were cut back, 2 bases at V and 0 bases at J, with 6 bases in the middle. CDR1 is MNHEY, CDR2 SVGAGI, per germline. The CDR3 contains 14 residues. The CDR3: CASSYTGSTDTQYF. DNA for the CDR3: TGTGCCAGCAGTTACACGGGGAGCACAGATACGCAGTATTTT.